This is a list of T cell receptor beta chains from one sample in a study of blood T cell repertoires in COVID-19. Libraries were prepared by immunoSEQ multiplex PCR; TCRdb keeps only in-frame clonotypes and omits some of them. The sample records roughly 200,000 clones, approximately 89% being singletons. What was sequenced was PBMCs or T cells enriched from blood (not recorded which). The receptor source for this set is a man aged 35 to 55 who had recovered from COVID-19. CDR3s include the opening cysteine and the closing phenylalanine or tryptophan. Each record gives: J gene, clone size, D gene, V gene, CDR3 DNA, CDR3 protein. D genes are given only for firm matches. Not every row has a clone size; where given, it reads once, few, many or a size class.

TRBJ2-2	NA	NA	TRBV4-2	TGTGCCAGCAGCGGCGCCGGGACACACGGGGAGCTGTTTTTT	CASSGAGTHGELFF
TRBJ2-2	few	NA	TRBV27	TGTGCCACCCGTCCAGGGGCCGGGGAGCTGTTTTTT	CATRPGAGELFF
TRBJ1-2	NA	TRBD1	TRBV7-9	TGTGCCAGCAGCACGACAGGGGATGGCTACACCTTC	CASSTTGDGYTF
TRBJ1-2	NA	NA	TRBV30	TGTGCGTGCCACGGGACACCAGCTTCCAACTATGGCTACACCTTC	CACHGTPASNYGYTF
TRBJ2-4	NA	TRBD1	TRBV5-1	TGCGCCAGCAGTAAGGGACAGGGGAACATTCAGTACTTC	CASSKGQGNIQYF
TRBJ2-1	NA	TRBD2	TRBV7-9	TGTGCCAGCACCACCCCTCGACTAGCGGGTTCCTACAATGAGCAGTTCTTC	CASTTPRLAGSYNEQFF
TRBJ2-7	NA	TRBD2	TRBV5-1	TGCGCCAGCAGCTTAGCGGGGGGAGCGGGAGGAGGCGAGCAGTACTTC	CASSLAGGAGGGEQYF
TRBJ1-2	NA	TRBD1	TRBV28	TGTGCCAGCAGTTCCAACCTGGGACAGGGATTTGGCTACACCTTC	CASSSNLGQGFGYTF
TRBJ2-7	NA	TRBD2	TRBV27	TGTGCCAGCAGGACCGGGACTAGCGGACCTACCTACGAGCAGTACTTC	CASRTGTSGPTYEQYF
TRBJ1-1	NA	TRBD1	TRBV3-1/TRBV3-2	TGTGCCAGCAGCCTCGGGACAGGGGGTACTGAAGCTTTCTTT	CASSLGTGGTEAFF
TRBJ2-1	few	TRBD1	TRBV7-9	TGTGCCAGCAGCCCGGACAGGGGGCCTTACAATGAGCAGTTCTTC	CASSPDRGPYNEQFF
TRBJ2-1	NA	TRBD2	TRBV19	TGTGCCAGTAGTACCGGGCCGGGGGGTTCGGCCTACAATGAGCAGTTCTTC	CASSTGPGGSAYNEQFF
TRBJ1-1	NA	TRBD1	TRBV27	TGTGCCAGCAGTCCTAGGACAGGCCTGATCACTGAAGCTTTCTTT	CASSPRTGLITEAFF
TRBJ2-1	NA	TRBD1	TRBV5-6	TGTGCCAGCAGCTTGAGGCGTTTGACGGGACAGGCCGAGCAGTTCTTC	CASSLRRLTGQAEQFF
TRBJ1-6	NA	NA	TRBV3-1/TRBV3-2	TGTGCCAGCAGCCTTGCGGAGCAAAATTCACCCCTCCACTTT	CASSLAEQNSPLHF
TRBJ1-1	NA	NA	TRBV6-2/TRBV6-3	TGTGCCAGCAGCCGCTTCGAGGAGGCTTTCTTT	CASSRFEEAFF
TRBJ1-2	NA	TRBD1	TRBV11-2	TGTGCCAGCAGCTCCCGGGACAGGGGGATTGCTAACTATGGCTACACCTTC	CASSSRDRGIANYGYTF
TRBJ1-3	NA	NA	TRBV12-5	TGTGCTAGTGGTTTGTATTCCGGACGGGAGAGCTCTGGAAACACCATATATTTT	CASGLYSGRESSGNTIYF
TRBJ2-7	NA	NA	TRBV4-1	TGCGCCAGCAGCCAAGAACGGGGGTCTCTCCTCGAGCAGTACTTC	CASSQERGSLLEQYF
TRBJ1-4	NA	NA	TRBV5-8	TGTGCCAGCCGTAGGCCTAGCGGTAATGAAAAACTGTTTTTT	CASRRPSGNEKLFF
TRBJ1-2	NA	NA	TRBV27	TGTGCCAGCAGCTCTCGGACAGAGGGATGGGCAAACTATGGCTACACCTTC	CASSSRTEGWANYGYTF
TRBJ1-2	NA	TRBD1	TRBV19	TGTGCCAGTAGTCCAGGACAGGGGGCTGTTAGCTACACCTTC	CASSPGQGAVSYTF
TRBJ1-4	NA	TRBD1	TRBV13	TGTGCCAGCAGCTTAGGCGGGACAGGGGCCGAAAAACTGTTTTTT	CASSLGGTGAEKLFF
TRBJ1-1	NA	TRBD1	TRBV19	TGTGCCAGTATACAGGGGACCATGAACACTGAAGCTTTCTTT	CASIQGTMNTEAFF
TRBJ2-2	NA	TRBD2	TRBV7-9	TGTGCCAGCAGCTTACGGGGGGACGGCACCGGGGAGCTGTTTTTT	CASSLRGDGTGELFF
TRBJ2-1	NA	NA	TRBV20-1	TGCAGTGCTAGTGCGGTGAGCTCCTACAATGAGCAGTTCTTC	CSASAVSSYNEQFF
TRBJ2-7	NA	TRBD1	TRBV9	TGTGCCAGCAGCGTCCACTCGACAGGGTTAATCGACGAGCAGTACTTC	CASSVHSTGLIDEQYF
TRBJ1-2	NA	NA	TRBV19	TGTGCCAGTAGTAAGGGAGGGTGGAACTATGGCTACACCTTC	CASSKGGWNYGYTF
TRBJ2-3	NA	TRBD1	TRBV24-1	TGTGCCACCAGTGAAGGGACAGGGGCAGATACGCAGTATTTT	CATSEGTGADTQYF
TRBJ2-6	NA	NA	TRBV21-1	TGTGCCAGCAGCAAACGGACCAAGACAGGGTGGTCTGGGGCCAACGTCCTGACTTTC	CASSKRTKTGWSGANVLTF
TRBJ2-7	NA	NA	TRBV19	TGTGCCAGTAGTATGTCCGCGGGAACCGCGTACGAGCAGTACTTC	CASSMSAGTAYEQYF
TRBJ2-7	once	NA	TRBV7-7	TGTGCTAGCAGCCGGGACTTCTCTACAGAGCAGTACTTC	CASSRDFSTEQYF
TRBJ2-3	NA	TRBD2	TRBV7-2	TGTGCCAGCAGCCCACTACTAGCGTTGGGCACAGATACGCAGTATTTT	CASSPLLALGTDTQYF
TRBJ1-3	NA	NA	TRBV7-9	TGTGCCAGCAGCTTAGCGAGCTCTGGAAACACCATATATTTT	CASSLASSGNTIYF
TRBJ2-2	NA	NA	TRBV19	TGTGCCAGTAGTATACAGTTTCAAGCCGGGGAGCTGTTTTTT	CASSIQFQAGELFF
TRBJ2-7	NA	NA	TRBV30	TGTGCCTGGCAAAAACAGGGCAAGACCTACGAGCAGTACTTC	CAWQKQGKTYEQYF
TRBJ1-4	NA	TRBD1	TRBV2	TGTGCCAGCAGTGAGACAGGGGTGAATGAAAAACTGTTTTTT	CASSETGVNEKLFF